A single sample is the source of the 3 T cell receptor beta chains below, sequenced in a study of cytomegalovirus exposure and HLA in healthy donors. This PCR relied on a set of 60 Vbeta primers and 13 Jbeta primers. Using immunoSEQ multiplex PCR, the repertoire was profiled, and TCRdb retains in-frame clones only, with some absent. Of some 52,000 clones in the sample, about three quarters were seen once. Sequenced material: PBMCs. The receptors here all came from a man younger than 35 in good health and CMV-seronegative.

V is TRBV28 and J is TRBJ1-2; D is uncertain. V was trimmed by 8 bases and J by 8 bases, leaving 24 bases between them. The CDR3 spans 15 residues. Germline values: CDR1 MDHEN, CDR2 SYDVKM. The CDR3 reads CASLTYGGGVEGYTF. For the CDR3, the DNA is TGTGCCAGCCTAACTTATGGCGGTGGAGTGGAAGGCTACACCTTC.

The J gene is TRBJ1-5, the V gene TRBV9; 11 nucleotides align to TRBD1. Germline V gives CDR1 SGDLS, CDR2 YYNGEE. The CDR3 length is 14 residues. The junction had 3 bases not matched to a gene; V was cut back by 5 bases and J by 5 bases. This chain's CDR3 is CASSGDRGDQPQHF. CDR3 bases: TGTGCCAGCAGTGGGGACAGGGGGGATCAGCCCCAGCATTTT. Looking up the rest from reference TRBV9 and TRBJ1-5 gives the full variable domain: DSGVTQTPKHLITATGQRVTLRCSPRSGDLSVYWYQQSLDQGLQFLIQYYNGEERAKGNILERFSAQQFPDLHSELNLSSLELGDSALYFCASSGDRGDQPQHFGDGTRLSIL.

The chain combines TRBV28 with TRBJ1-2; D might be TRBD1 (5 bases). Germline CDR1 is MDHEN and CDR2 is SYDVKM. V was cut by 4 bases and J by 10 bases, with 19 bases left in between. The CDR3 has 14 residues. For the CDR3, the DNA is TGTGCCAGCAGTTCCCCTGCAGGAGGGGTTGACTACACCTTC. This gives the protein CASSSPAGGVDYTF.